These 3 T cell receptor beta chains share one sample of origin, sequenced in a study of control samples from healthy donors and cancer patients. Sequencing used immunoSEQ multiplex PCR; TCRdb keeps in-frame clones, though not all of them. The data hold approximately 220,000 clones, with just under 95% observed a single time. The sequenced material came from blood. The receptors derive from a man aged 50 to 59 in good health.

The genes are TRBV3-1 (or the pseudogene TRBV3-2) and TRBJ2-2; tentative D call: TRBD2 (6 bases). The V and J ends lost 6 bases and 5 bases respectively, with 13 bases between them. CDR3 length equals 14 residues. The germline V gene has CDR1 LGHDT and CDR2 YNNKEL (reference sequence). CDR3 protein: CASRRDFETGELFF. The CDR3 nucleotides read TGTGCCAGCAGGCGGGACTTTGAAACCGGGGAGCTGTTTTTT.

The DNA of the CDR3 is TGCGCCAGCAGCCCCGGACAGGGGGCGATTCTTAGCAATCAGCCCCAGCATTTT. Translating it yields CASSPGQGAILSNQPQHF. The V gene is TRBV4-1, the J gene TRBJ1-5, with 11 bases fitting TRBD1. The CDR3 is made up of 18 amino acids. The germline V gene encodes CDR1 MGHRA and CDR2 YSYEKL. V was clipped by 4 bases and J by 0 bases; unmatched bases: 8.

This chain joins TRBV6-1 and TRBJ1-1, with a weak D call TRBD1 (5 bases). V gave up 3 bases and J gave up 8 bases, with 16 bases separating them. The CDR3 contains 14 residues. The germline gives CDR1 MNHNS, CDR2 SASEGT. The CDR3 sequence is CASSDGGRGWEAFF. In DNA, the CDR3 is TGTGCCAGCAGTGACGGAGGGAGGGGATGGGAAGCTTTCTTT.